The next 12 T cell receptor beta chains were all read from a single sample in a study of T cells after yellow fever vaccination. Each CDR3 protein is one row after TCRdb ran MiXCR on the 5' RACE reads. Among 340,000 or so distinct CDR3 sequences, approximately 12% were seen once, and the ten largest hold roughly 3.1%. The starting material was CD4+ T cells sorted from PBMCs, obtained 15 days after the yellow fever booster vaccination. All receptors derive from a man younger than 30 who received the YFV17D yellow fever vaccine.

This clonotype came up a few times. The DNA for the CDR3 is TGCAGCGTTCGTGGAGGGGGCGGAGATACGCAGTATTTT. Translated, it gives CSVRGGGGDTQYF. J is TRBJ2-3 and V is TRBV29-1, with D maybe TRBD1 (7 bases). V was trimmed by 5 bases and J by 5 bases, leaving 14 bases between them. Germline V gene data show CDR1 as SQVTM and CDR2 as ANQGSEA. There are 13 residues in the CDR3.

This clonotype has more than one count but fewer than ten. This chain connects TRBV6-2 or TRBV6-3 to TRBJ2-7; 7 bases align to TRBD1. V lost 5 bases, J lost 6 bases, and 7 bases stayed unmatched. The CDR3 is 13 amino acids. Germline V CDR1 and CDR2: MNHEY, SVGEGT. In DNA, the CDR3 is TGTGCCAGCAGTGACCCCGACAGGGCCGAGCAGTACTTC. This codes for CASSDPDRAEQYF.

This chain joins TRBV5-8 and TRBJ1-2; 9 bases align to TRBD1. CDR3 length equals 15 residues. J was trimmed by 5 bases and V by 6 bases; bases with no gene match: 11. Germline-derived CDR1 and CDR2 are SGHTS and YDEGEE. The CDR3 protein is CASTLRDRDTYGYTF. CDR3 nucleotide sequence: TGTGCCAGCACCTTACGGGACAGGGACACGTATGGCTACACCTTC.

This clonotype was seen at least ten times. The chain is built from TRBV20-1 and TRBJ2-1; TRBD1 matches 8 bases. Looked up from germline, CDR1 is DFQATT and CDR2 is SNEGSKA (reference sequence). With V trimmed by 1 base and J by 3 bases, 2 bases remained unmatched. CDR3 length: 14 amino acids. CDR3 in DNA: TGCAGTGCTAGAGCAACAGGGGGCTACAATGAGCAGTTCTTC. This gives the protein CSARATGGYNEQFF.

This clonotype was counted ten times or more. The chain uses TRBV24-1 and TRBJ2-2, with D unclear. Germline V gene sequence: CDR1 KGHDR, CDR2 SFDVKD. The CDR3 runs 16 residues. Trimming took off 2 bases at V and 0 bases at J, with 9 bases between the two ends. CDR3 nucleotides: TGTGCCACCAGTGATTATATGAGCTCGAACACCGGGGAGCTGTTTTTT. It translates to CATSDYMSSNTGELFF.

This clonotype turned up a few times. The chain employs TRBV6-5 and TRBJ2-5; D possibly uses TRBD1 or TRBD2 (5 bases each). The CDR3 has 13 residues. Germline CDR1 is MNHEY and CDR2 is SVGAGI. V dropped 0 bases and J dropped 4 bases, with 6 bases sitting between them. The CDR3 bases are TGTGCCAGCAGTTACTCGGGGGTAGAGACCCAGTACTTC. This encodes CASSYSGVETQYF.

This clonotype was picked up a small number of times. The chain combines TRBV7-2 with TRBJ1-1; D gene uncertain. V lost 1 base to trimming and J lost 1 base, with 7 bases between them. This CDR3 spans 14 amino acids. Germline V gene lookup returns CDR1 SGHTA and CDR2 FQGNSA. The CDR3 DNA sequence: TGTGCCAGCAGCTTAGGGTCCACGAACACTGAAGCTTTCTTT. It encodes CASSLGSTNTEAFF.

The gene calls are TRBV3-1 and TRBJ2-7; either TRBD1 or TRBD2 may supply D (5 bases each). CDR1 LGHDT and CDR2 YNNKEL come from the germline V gene (reference sequence). The CDR3 is made up of 13 amino acids. V was clipped by 4 bases and J by 5 bases, with 12 bases between them. CDR3 protein: CASSPKLGDEQYV. In nucleotides, the CDR3 is TGTGCCAGCAGCCCGAAGCTGGGGGACGAGCAGTACGTC.

This clonotype was seen many times. The rearrangement joins TRBV21-1 to TRBJ2-7. TRBV21-1 is labeled a pseudogene. This CDR3 is built from 11 residues. CDR3 amino acids: CTERVSYEQYF. DNA of the CDR3: TGTACCGAGCGGGTGAGTTACGAGCAGTACTTC.

V and J are TRBV7-2 and TRBJ2-1, with TRBD2 identical over 13 bases. This CDR3 spans 16 amino acids. Germline assignment: CDR1 SGHTA and CDR2 FQGNSA. The J segment lost 10 bases and the V segment lost 2 bases, leaving 8 bases of the junction unmatched. The CDR3 bases are TGTGCCAGCAGCTTACTCGTAGGACTAGCGGGGGACGAGCAGTTCTTC. The encoded protein is CASSLLVGLAGDEQFF. Full variable domain (outside the CDR3, taken from reference TRBV7-2 and TRBJ2-1): GAGVSQSPSNKVTEKGKDVELRCDPISGHTALYWYRQSLGQGLEFLIYFQGNSAPDKSGLPSDRFSAERTGGSVSTLTIQRTQQEDSAVYLCASSLLVGLAGDEQFFGPGTRLTVL.

The chain links TRBV3-1 to TRBJ1-2, with no clear D. V lost 1 base and J 2 bases, leaving 11 bases between the germline ends. The CDR3 is 15 amino acids. Looked up from germline, CDR1 is LGHDT and CDR2 is YNNKEL (reference sequence). CDR3 sequence reads: CASSQVPILNYGYTF. CDR3 bases: TGTGCCAGCAGCCAAGTTCCGATCTTGAACTATGGCTACACCTTC.

This clonotype showed up many times. The J gene is TRBJ2-3, the V gene TRBV20-1; D might be TRBD2 (6 bases). The CDR3 contains 13 residues. Trimming left V 7 bases short and J 5 bases short, with 16 bases between. CDR1 and CDR2 from the germline V gene are DFQATT and SNEGSKA (reference sequence). The CDR3 spells CSVPGPGGDTQYF. CDR3 coding DNA: TGCAGTGTCCCGGGGCCCGGGGGAGATACGCAGTATTTT.